These 24 T cell receptor beta chains were sequenced from one sample in a study of blood T cell repertoires in COVID-19. Here immunoSEQ multiplex PCR was the method, and the copy in TCRdb shows in-frame clones only, minus some. Among roughly 190,000 clones, over 80% were seen once, and the ten largest hold approximately 6.2%. The sequencing input was peripheral blood. All receptors come from a woman aged 40 to 55 with acute or convalescent COVID-19.

The rearrangement uses TRBV2 and TRBJ2-3, with 9 bases matching TRBD1. CDR1 and CDR2 (germline): SNHLY, FYNNEI. Losses at the gene ends were 7 bases for V and 4 bases for J; bases not matched to a gene: 12. The CDR3 has 16 amino acids. In nucleotides, the CDR3 is TGTGCCAGCATCTTCCCTCGCGGGACAGGGTCAGATACGCAGTATTTT. Translation gives CASIFPRGTGSDTQYF.

This clone was seen only a few times. The chain is built from TRBV19 and TRBJ1-1; D is unclear. The CDR3 covers 13 residues. The ends were cut back, 7 bases at V and 0 bases at J, with 9 bases in the middle. CDR1 is LNHDA, CDR2 SQIVND, per germline (reference sequence). DNA of the CDR3: TGTGCCAGTAATGCCAGGCTGAACACTGAAGCTTTCTTT. It specifies CASNARLNTEAFF.

This clone occurred a few times. The rearrangement joins TRBV2 to TRBJ1-2; D not resolved. Germline V gene data show CDR1 as SNHLY and CDR2 as FYNNEI. The CDR3 is made up of 13 amino acids. Trimming stripped 2 bases from V and 5 bases from J, with 9 bases between. The CDR3 sequence is CASSEPFFYGYTF. In DNA form, the CDR3 reads TGTGCCAGCAGTGAACCTTTCTTTTATGGCTACACCTTC.

On this clone: Mismatch with germline at one junction end may stem from a read error. The V and J genes are TRBV20-1 and TRBJ2-1; D unresolved. The CDR3 is 10 amino acids. Looked up from germline, CDR1 is DFQATT and CDR2 is SNEGSKA (reference sequence). The DNA for the CDR3 is TGCAGCGCTACCATGAGCGTGCAGTTCTTC. This gives the protein CSATMSVQFF.

The gene calls are TRBV7-9 and TRBJ2-7; TRBD2 is a possible D gene (5 bases). This CDR3 contains 17 residues. The germline V gene encodes CDR1 SEHNR and CDR2 FQNEAQ (reference sequence). V dropped 7 bases and J dropped 3 bases, with 25 bases sitting between them. The DNA for the CDR3 is TGTGCCAGCACTAATTATCCATCGGGGAAACGAAGCTACGAGCAGTACTTC. Residues: CASTNYPSGKRSYEQYF. The complete variable domain, with remaining parts taken from reference TRBV7-9 and TRBJ2-7, reads DTGVSQNPRHKITKRGQNVTFRCDPISEHNRLYWYRQTLGQGPEFLTYFQNEAQLEKSRLLSDRFSAERPKGSFSTLEIQRTEQGDSAMYLCASTNYPSGKRSYEQYFGPGTRLTVT.

This sequence joins TRBV5-1 and TRBJ2-7, with no clear D. The CDR3 has 12 residues. The germline V and J ends were trimmed by 0 bases and 3 bases, with 4 bases remaining between them. Germline V gene data show CDR1 as SGHRS and CDR2 as YFSETQ. DNA for the CDR3: TGCGCCAGCAGCTTGGGTATCTACGAGCAGTACTTC. Its translation is CASSLGIYEQYF.

Concerning this clone itself: Compared with germline, one end of the junction differs, possibly owing to a read error. The CDR3 bases are TGCAGTGCTTGGATCCGGCGGGGGCTTCACTTC. Amino acids: CSAWIRRGLHF. The genes are TRBV20-1 and TRBJ2-7; TRBD2 might be the D (7 bases). The CDR3 extends over 11 amino acids. The germline gives CDR1 DFQATT, CDR2 SNEGSKA (reference sequence).

The chain uses TRBV7-9 and TRBJ1-5, with TRBD1 matching 11 bases. J lost 7 bases, V lost 5 bases, and 4 bases had no gene match. The germline V gene encodes CDR1 SEHNR and CDR2 FQNEAQ (reference sequence). This CDR3 spans 14 amino acids. In DNA, the CDR3 is TGTGCCAGCAGCCCAGGGACAGGGGGACAGCCCCAGCATTTT. This sequence encodes CASSPGTGGQPQHF.

The chain recombines TRBV7-2 with TRBJ2-3; 10 positions agree with TRBD2. This CDR3 is built from 16 residues. The J segment lost 4 bases and the V segment lost 3 bases, leaving 7 bases of the junction unmatched. The germline gives CDR1 SGHTA, CDR2 FQGNSA. CDR3 sequence reads: CASSFMPLAGADTQYF. The DNA of the CDR3 is TGTGCCAGCAGCTTCATGCCCCTAGCGGGAGCAGATACGCAGTATTTT.

This sequence joins TRBV5-8 and TRBJ1-3; D not certain. Per the germline V gene, CDR1 is SGHTS and CDR2 is YDEGEE. CDR3 length: 13 amino acids. Trimming stripped 10 bases from V and 0 bases from J, with 11 bases between. The CDR3: CAPHPGSGNTIYF. The CDR3 nucleotides are TGTGCCCCCCACCCAGGCTCTGGAAACACCATATATTTT.

This chain joins TRBV27 and TRBJ2-7; possibly TRBD2 for D (5 bases). Trimming took off 6 bases at V and 0 bases at J, with 15 bases between the two ends. The germline V gene has CDR1 MNHEY and CDR2 SMNVEV (reference sequence). The CDR3 loop spans 15 amino acids. CDR3 sequence (DNA): TGTGCCAGCAGGAGCTTGGGAGCGAGCTCCTACGAGCAGTACTTC. It is translated as CASRSLGASSYEQYF.

The chain is built from TRBV7-9 and TRBJ1-1; possible D gene TRBD1, 6 bases. Germline V gene lookup returns CDR1 SEHNR and CDR2 FQNEAQ (reference sequence). There are 12 residues in the CDR3. Deletions cut 5 bases from V and 3 bases from J, with 7 bases between. CDR3 loop: CASSNRDTEAFF. The CDR3 DNA reads as TGTGCCAGCAGCAACAGGGACACTGAAGCTTTCTTT.

This clone was found a few times. The rearrangement links TRBV5-6 to TRBJ1-1; 7 nucleotides align to TRBD1. The V segment lost 4 bases and the J segment 8 bases; nucleotides outside the gene matches: 8. The V gene's germline CDR1 is SGHDT and CDR2 YYEEEE. This CDR3 region has 13 residues. The CDR3 spells CASSLPGQLEAFF. The CDR3 nucleotides read TGTGCCAGCAGCCTCCCGGGACAGTTGGAAGCTTTCTTT.

The chain couples TRBV28 to TRBJ2-3, with 7 bases lining up with TRBD1. Germline V CDR1 and CDR2: MDHEN, SYDVKM. The CDR3 is 13 residues long. Trimming at V came to 10 bases and at J to 3 bases, leaving 7 bases not matched to a gene. CDR3 in DNA: TGTGCCACCACCGGGACAGTAACAGATACGCAGTATTTT. It encodes CATTGTVTDTQYF.

This chain joins TRBV28 and TRBJ2-5; 7 bases line up with TRBD1. The V segment lost 4 bases and the J segment 0 bases; nucleotides outside the gene matches: 8. The germline V gene encodes CDR1 MDHEN and CDR2 SYDVKM. CDR3 length: 16 residues. CDR3 DNA sequence: TGTGCCAGCAGTTCTGACAGGGAGTCGTACCAAGAGACCCAGTACTTC. Residues: CASSSDRESYQETQYF.

This chain uses TRBV2 with TRBJ1-2, with D possibly TRBD1 on 5 matching bases. In germline, CDR1 is SNHLY, CDR2 FYNNEI. The CDR3 length is 15 residues. Trimming left V 7 bases short and J 5 bases short, with 20 bases between. The CDR3 sequence is CASNDPGGQGYGYTF. For the CDR3, the DNA is TGTGCCAGCAATGACCCGGGTGGGCAGGGTTATGGCTACACCTTC.

V and J are TRBV28 and TRBJ1-5; TRBD1 is a possible D gene (6 bases). The germline V gene has CDR1 MDHEN and CDR2 SYDVKM. V was clipped by 3 bases and J by 6 bases, with 9 bases between them. This CDR3 has 13 residues. The CDR3 DNA sequence: TGTGCCAGCAGTTTCCAGGGGCCTCAGCCCCAGCATTTT. Its translation: CASSFQGPQPQHF.

The CDR3 reads CASSQDRLRSPLHF. CDR3 DNA: TGTGCCAGCAGCCAAGACAGACTACGGTCACCCCTCCACTTT. V is TRBV4-2 and J is TRBJ1-6, with D unresolved. Germline V lookup: CDR1 LGHNA, CDR2 YNFKEQ. The V and J ends lost 0 bases and 10 bases respectively, with 10 bases between them. CDR3 length equals 14 residues.

J is TRBJ2-1 and V is TRBV5-4; no clear D. Trimming removed 2 bases from V and 10 bases from J, with 10 bases in between. The CDR3 has 12 amino acids. Germline lookup yields CDR1 SGHNT and CDR2 YYREEE (reference sequence). Here the CDR3 reads CASSLGSTEQFF. CDR3 bases: TGTGCCAGCAGCTTAGGTAGCACGGAGCAGTTCTTC.

This clone was counted between two and nine times. One end of the junction fails to match germline, which may point to a read error. V and J are TRBV2 and TRBJ1-1; D is uncertain. The CDR3 consists of 12 residues. The V gene's germline CDR1 is SNHLY and CDR2 FYNNEI. The CDR3 sequence: CASSERITGSLF. CDR3 sequence (DNA): TGTGCCAGCAGTGAGCGCATCACCGGGAGCCTTTTT.

This chain joins TRBV28 and TRBJ2-5, with D maybe TRBD2 (5 bases). The CDR3 has 12 amino acids. Trimming cost V 3 bases and J 5 bases, with 7 bases left between them. The germline V gene has CDR1 MDHEN and CDR2 SYDVKM. The DNA for the CDR3 is TGTGCCAGCAGTTTTAGGGAGGAGACCCAGTACTTC. As protein: CASSFREETQYF.

V gene TRBV27 combines with J gene TRBJ2-7; 9 positions match TRBD2. The CDR3 contains 15 residues. Germline V gene data show CDR1 as MNHEY and CDR2 as SMNVEV (reference sequence). V shed 5 bases, J shed 4 bases, and the junction held 9 bases outside the gene matches. The CDR3, as DNA: TGTGCCAGCAGTATACTAGCGGGTGTTACTTACGAGCAGTACTTC. This translates into CASSILAGVTYEQYF.

The chain uses TRBV27 and TRBJ2-7; TRBD1 aligns across 11 bases. This CDR3 is built from 15 residues. J lost 8 bases, V lost 1 base, and 7 bases had no gene match. The germline CDR1 and CDR2 sequences are MNHEY and SMNVEV (reference sequence). The DNA of the CDR3 is TGTGCCAGCAGTTTATGGGACAGGGGGGCCTCTCAGCAGTACTTC. Its translation is CASSLWDRGASQQYF.

This clone was seen once. The chain is built from TRBV18 and TRBJ1-1; 10 positions match TRBD1. The germline V gene has CDR1 KGHSH and CDR2 LQKENI. The CDR3 extends over 14 amino acids. V lost 3 bases to trimming and J lost 8 bases; unmatched junction nucleotides: 6. CDR3 sequence reads: CASSPSDRGLEAFF. CDR3 DNA: TGTGCCAGCTCACCGAGTGACAGGGGGCTGGAAGCTTTCTTT.